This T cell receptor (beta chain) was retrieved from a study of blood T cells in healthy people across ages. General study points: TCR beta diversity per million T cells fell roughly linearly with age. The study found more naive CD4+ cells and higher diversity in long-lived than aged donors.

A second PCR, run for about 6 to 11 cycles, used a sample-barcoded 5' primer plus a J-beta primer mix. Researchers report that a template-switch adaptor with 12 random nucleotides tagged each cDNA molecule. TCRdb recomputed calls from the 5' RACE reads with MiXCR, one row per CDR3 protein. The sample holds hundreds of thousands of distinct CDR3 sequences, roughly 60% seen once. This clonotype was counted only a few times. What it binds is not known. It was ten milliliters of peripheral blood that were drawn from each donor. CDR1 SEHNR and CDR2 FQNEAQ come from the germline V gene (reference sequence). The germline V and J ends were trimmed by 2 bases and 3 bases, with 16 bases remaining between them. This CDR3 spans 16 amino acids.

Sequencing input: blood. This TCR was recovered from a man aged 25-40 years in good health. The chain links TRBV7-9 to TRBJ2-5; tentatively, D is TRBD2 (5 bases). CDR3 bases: TGTGCCAGCAGCTTAAAGCGGTCGAGGGATAAAGAGACCCAGTACTTC. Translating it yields CASSLKRSRDKETQYF.